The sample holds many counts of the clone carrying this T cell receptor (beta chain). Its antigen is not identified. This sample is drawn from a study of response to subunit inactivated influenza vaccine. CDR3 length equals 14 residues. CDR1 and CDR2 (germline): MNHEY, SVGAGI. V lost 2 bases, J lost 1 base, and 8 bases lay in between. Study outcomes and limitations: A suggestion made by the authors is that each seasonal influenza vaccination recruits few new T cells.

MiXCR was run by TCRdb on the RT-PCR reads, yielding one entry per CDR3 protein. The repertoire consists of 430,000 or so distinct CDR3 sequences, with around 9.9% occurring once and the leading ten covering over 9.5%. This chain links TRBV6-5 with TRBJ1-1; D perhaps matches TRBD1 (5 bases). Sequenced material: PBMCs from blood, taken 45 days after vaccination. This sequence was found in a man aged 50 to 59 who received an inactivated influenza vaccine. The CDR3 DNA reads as TGTGCCAGCAGTTACCGGACATGGAACACTGAAGCTTTCTTT. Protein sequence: CASSYRTWNTEAFF.